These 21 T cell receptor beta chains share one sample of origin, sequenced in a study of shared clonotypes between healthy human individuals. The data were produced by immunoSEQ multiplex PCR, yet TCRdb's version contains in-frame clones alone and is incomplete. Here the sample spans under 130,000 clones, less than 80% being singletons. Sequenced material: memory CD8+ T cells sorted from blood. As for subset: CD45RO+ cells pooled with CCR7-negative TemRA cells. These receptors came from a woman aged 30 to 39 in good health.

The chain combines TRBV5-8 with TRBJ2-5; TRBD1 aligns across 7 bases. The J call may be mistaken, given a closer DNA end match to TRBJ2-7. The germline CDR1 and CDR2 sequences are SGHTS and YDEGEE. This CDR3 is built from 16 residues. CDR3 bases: TGTGCCAGCAGCTTGGCCGGGGACAGCTTCTCCTACGAGCAGTACTTC. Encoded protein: CASSLAGDSFSYEQYF.

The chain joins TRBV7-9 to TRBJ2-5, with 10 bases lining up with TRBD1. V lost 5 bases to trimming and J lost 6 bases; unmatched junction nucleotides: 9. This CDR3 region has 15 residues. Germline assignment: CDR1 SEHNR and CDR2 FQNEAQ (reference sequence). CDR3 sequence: CASSPQGTGVKTQYF. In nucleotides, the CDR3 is TGTGCCAGCAGCCCCCAGGGGACAGGGGTGAAGACCCAGTACTTC.

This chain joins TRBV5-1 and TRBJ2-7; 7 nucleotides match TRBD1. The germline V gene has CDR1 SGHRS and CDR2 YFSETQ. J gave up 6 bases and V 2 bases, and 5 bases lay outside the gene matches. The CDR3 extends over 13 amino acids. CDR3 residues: CASSFTGDGEQYF. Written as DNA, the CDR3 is TGCGCCAGCAGCTTCACAGGGGATGGCGAGCAGTACTTC. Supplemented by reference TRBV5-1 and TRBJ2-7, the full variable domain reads KAGVTQTPRYLIKTRGQQVTLSCSPISGHRSVSWYQQTPGQGLQFLFEYFSETQRNKGNFPGRFSGRQFSNSRSEMNVSTLELGDSALYLCASSFTGDGEQYFGPGTRLTVT.

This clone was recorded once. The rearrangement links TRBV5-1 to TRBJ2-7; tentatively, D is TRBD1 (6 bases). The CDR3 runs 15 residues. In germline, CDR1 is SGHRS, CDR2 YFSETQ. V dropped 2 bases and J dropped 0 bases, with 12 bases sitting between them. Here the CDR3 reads CASSFPGTPSYEQYF. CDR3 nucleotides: TGCGCCAGCAGCTTTCCCGGGACACCCTCCTACGAGCAGTACTTC.

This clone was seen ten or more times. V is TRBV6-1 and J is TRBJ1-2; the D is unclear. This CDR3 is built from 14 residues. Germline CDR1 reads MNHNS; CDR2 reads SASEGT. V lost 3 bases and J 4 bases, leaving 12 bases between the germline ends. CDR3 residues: CASSETAEGYGYTF. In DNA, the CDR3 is TGTGCCAGCAGTGAGACCGCGGAGGGCTATGGCTACACCTTC.

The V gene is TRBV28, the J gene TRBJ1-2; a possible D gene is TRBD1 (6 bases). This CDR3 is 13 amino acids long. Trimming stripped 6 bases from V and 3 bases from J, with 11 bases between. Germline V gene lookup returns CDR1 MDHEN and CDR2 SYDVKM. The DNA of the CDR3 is TGTGCCAGCAGCCCACAGGGAGACTATGGCTACACCTTC. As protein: CASSPQGDYGYTF.

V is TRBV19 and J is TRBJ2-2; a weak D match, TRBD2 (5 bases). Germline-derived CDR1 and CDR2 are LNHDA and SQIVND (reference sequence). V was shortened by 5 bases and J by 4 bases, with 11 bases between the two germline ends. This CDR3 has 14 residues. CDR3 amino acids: CASSPNEGTGELFF. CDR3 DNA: TGTGCCAGTAGTCCTAACGAGGGCACCGGGGAGCTGTTTTTT. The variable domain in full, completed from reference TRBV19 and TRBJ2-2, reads DGGITQSPKYLFRKEGQNVTLSCEQNLNHDAMYWYRQDPGQGLRLIYYSQIVNDFQKGDIAEGYSVSREKKESFPLTVTSAQKNPTAFYLCASSPNEGTGELFFGEGSRLTVL.

The CDR3 loop is CASSVGQGALSGKLFF. CDR3 in DNA: TGCGCCAGCAGCGTGGGACAGGGAGCTCTATCGGGAAAACTGTTTTTT. This chain connects TRBV5-1 to TRBJ1-4; 9 bases align to TRBD1. This CDR3 has 16 amino acids. The germline V gene encodes CDR1 SGHRS and CDR2 YFSETQ. V lost 4 bases to trimming and J lost 10 bases; unmatched junction nucleotides: 14.

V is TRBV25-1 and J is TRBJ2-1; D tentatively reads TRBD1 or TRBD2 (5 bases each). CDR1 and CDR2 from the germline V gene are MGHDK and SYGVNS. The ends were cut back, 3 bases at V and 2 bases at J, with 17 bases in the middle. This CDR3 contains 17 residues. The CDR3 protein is CASSDRIGTNTYNEQFF. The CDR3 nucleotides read TGTGCCAGCAGTGATCGTATCGGGACCAATACCTACAATGAGCAGTTCTTC.

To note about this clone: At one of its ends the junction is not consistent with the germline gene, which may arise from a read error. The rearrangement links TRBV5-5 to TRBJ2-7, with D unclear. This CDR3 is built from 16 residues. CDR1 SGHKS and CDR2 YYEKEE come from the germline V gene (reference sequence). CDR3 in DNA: TGTGCCAGCAGCTTGGTCGGTGGTTCGGGTTCCTTCGAGCAGTACTTC. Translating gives CASSLVGGSGSFEQYF.

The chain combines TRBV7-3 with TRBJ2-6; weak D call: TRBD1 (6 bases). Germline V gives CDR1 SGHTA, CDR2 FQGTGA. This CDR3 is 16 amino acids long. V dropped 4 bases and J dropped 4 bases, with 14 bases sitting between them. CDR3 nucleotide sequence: TGTGCCAGCAGCTACTTGACAGGATCCGGGGCCAACGTCCTGACTTTC. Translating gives CASSYLTGSGANVLTF.

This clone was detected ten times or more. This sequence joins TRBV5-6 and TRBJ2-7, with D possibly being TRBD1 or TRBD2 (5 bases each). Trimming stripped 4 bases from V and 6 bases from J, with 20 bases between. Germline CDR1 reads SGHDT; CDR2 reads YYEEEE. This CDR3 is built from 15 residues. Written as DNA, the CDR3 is TGTGCCAGCAGCCACCAAGAGGGGATAAATTTCGAGCAGTACTTC. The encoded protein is CASSHQEGINFEQYF.

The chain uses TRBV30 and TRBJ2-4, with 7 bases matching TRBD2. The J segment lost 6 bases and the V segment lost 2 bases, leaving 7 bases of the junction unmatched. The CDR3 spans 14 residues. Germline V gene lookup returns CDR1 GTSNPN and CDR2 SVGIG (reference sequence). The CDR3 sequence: CAWSPWEGRNIQYF. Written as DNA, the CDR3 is TGTGCCTGGAGTCCATGGGAGGGAAGAAACATTCAGTACTTC.

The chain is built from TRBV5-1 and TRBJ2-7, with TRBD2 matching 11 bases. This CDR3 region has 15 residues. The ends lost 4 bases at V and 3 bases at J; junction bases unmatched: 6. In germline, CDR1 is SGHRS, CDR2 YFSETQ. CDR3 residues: CASSEGTSGIYEQYF. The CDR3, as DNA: TGCGCCAGCAGCGAAGGGACTAGCGGAATCTACGAGCAGTACTTC.

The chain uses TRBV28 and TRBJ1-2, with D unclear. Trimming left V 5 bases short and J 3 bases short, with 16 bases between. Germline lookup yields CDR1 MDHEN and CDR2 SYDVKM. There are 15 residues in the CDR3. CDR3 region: CASSPLQGVDYGYTF. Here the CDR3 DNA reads TGTGCCAGCAGTCCGCTACAAGGCGTGGACTATGGCTACACCTTC.

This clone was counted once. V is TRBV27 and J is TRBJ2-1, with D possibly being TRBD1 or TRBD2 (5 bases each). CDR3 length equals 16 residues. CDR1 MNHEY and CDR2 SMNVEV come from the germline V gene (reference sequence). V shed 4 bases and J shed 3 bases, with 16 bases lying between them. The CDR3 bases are TGTGCCAGCAGTTCCATTCCGGGGCTCAACTACAATGAGCAGTTCTTC. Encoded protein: CASSSIPGLNYNEQFF.

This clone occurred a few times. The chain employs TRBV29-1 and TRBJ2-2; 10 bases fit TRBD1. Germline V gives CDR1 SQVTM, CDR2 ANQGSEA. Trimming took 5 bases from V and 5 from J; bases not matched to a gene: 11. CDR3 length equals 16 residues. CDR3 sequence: CSVIPADRGQTGELFF. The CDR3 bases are TGCAGCGTTATCCCTGCCGACAGGGGGCAGACCGGGGAGCTGTTTTTT.

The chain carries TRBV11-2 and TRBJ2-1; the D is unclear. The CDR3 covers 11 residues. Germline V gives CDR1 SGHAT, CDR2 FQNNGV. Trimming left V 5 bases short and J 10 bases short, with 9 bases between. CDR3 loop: CASSRVGEQFF. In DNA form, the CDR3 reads TGTGCCAGCAGCCGAGTAGGAGAGCAGTTCTTC.

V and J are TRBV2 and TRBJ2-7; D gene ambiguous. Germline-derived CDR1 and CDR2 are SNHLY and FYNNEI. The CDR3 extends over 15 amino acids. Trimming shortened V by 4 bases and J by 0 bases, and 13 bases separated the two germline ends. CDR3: CASSGAVDRSYEQYF. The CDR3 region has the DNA TGTGCCAGCAGTGGTGCGGTCGATCGCTCCTACGAGCAGTACTTC. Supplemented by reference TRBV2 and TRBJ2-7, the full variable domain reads EPEVTQTPSHQVTQMGQEVILRCVPISNHLYFYWYRQILGQKVEFLVSFYNNEISEKSEIFDDQFSVERPDGSNFTLKIRSTKLEDSAMYFCASSGAVDRSYEQYFGPGTRLTVT.

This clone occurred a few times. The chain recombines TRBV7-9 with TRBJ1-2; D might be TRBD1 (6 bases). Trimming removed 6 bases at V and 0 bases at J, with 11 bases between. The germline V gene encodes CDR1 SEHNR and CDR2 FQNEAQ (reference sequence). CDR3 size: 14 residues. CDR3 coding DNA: TGTGCCAGCAGTCCCGGGACAACTAACTATGGCTACACCTTC. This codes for CASSPGTTNYGYTF. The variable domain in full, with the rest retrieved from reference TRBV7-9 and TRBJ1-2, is DTGVSQNPRHKITKRGQNVTFRCDPISEHNRLYWYRQTLGQGPEFLTYFQNEAQLEKSRLLSDRFSAERPKGSFSTLEIQRTEQGDSAMYLCASSPGTTNYGYTFGSGTRLTVV.

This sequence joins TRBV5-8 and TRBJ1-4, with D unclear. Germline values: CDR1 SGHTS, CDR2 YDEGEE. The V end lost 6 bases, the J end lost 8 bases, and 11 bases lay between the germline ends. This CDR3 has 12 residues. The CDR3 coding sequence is TGTGCCAGCAAGAGGGTTAACGAAAAACTGTTTTTT. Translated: CASKRVNEKLFF. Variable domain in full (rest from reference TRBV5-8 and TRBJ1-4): EAGVTQSPTHLIKTRGQQATLRCSPISGHTSVYWYQQALGLGLQFLLWYDEGEERNRGNFPPRFSGRQFPNYSSELNVNALELEDSALYLCASKRVNEKLFFGSGTQLSVL.